This TCR beta chain was retrieved from a study of shared clonotypes between healthy human individuals (dated by TCRdb to 2018 to 2020). Study-level background: A few men and a couple of women, aged 18 to 49 years, made up the cohort. To estimate repertoire size and how much clonotypes are shared between individuals, the study performed deep sequencing of blood TCR repertoires from about 5 healthy adults. To increase sequencing depth and limit assay-specific biases, different laboratories used diverse techniques to prepare libraries and sequence TCR repertoires. Between about 0.94 and 8.9 billion PBMCs per donor were obtained by leukapheresis.

From the cysteine through the phenylalanine, the CDR3 covers 13 amino acids. The DNA shown is the 39-base CDR3, in frame from base 1. A distance of 7 bases separates the germline ends of V and J, which lose 1 base and 4 bases respectively. CDR1 and CDR2 are drawn from the germline V gene (reference sequence): SEHNR, FQNEAQ. In the case of this clone: No cognate antigen has been identified for it. Base-call qualities are not available, and no considerably larger clone is one nucleotide away. The sample holds other DNA sequences that translate to the same CDR3.

TCR CDR3 regions were amplified from genomic DNA by multiplex PCR using the deep immunoSEQ assay. Genomic DNA extracted from each cell subset was distributed evenly over all wells of several immunoSEQ 96-well plates, and each plate served as one replicate. Each replicate PCR for unsorted PBMC received about 300 ng genomic DNA, equal to about 30,000 T cell genomes. Unsorted PBMC genomic DNA was sequenced across ten immunoSEQ deep assay plates. The purified libraries were quantified using a Qubit 3.0 fluorometer, sized with a Bioanalyzer 2100, and then quantified again using the KAPA Library Quantification kit. A separate single-read 150-cycle Illumina NextSeq 550 flow cell was used to sequence each immunoSEQ 96-well plate. On the study's bioinformatics: The immunoSEQ output contained only junctional sequences without quality scores, so filtering could not match that applied to full-length reads. To assign V/J genes and CDR3, sequences were annotated using PyIR, a Python wrapper for IgBLAST v1.9, with IMGT germline references. Any read was removed if the V/J assignment was weak (E-value above 1e-6), the CDR3 was missing, or the read contained stop codons, out-of-frame junctions, or ambiguous translated residues. A V3J clonotype was defined by an identical inferred V gene, J gene, and CDR3 amino acid sequence. The percentage overlap between two repertoires was calculated by dividing the number of shared unique clonotypes by the size of the smaller repertoire. RTK rarefaction, the Chao1 estimator, and Recon v2.1 estimates of unobserved clonotypes were used to assess repertoire richness. TCRdb took over this immuneACCESS table, retaining in-frame rearrangements with V and J assigned. Such tables are incomplete; in checked studies, under half of the missing clones stem from an unresolved V gene, and the remainder is unexplained. V and J calls and clone size are as listed in that table; D and trimming were resolved from the DNA. The sample yields roughly 450,000 clones; 60% to 85% were counted once. Over 10% of the sample rests with the top ten.

The paper's findings and limits, for the study overall: Based on pairwise subsampling, the degree of clonotype sharing among donors was expected to be affected by sequencing depth. Because the study included only a small number of donors, the genetic and exposure-history diversity represented was limited. Sampling was restricted to blood, and TCR repertoires in tissues likely differ from the TCR repertoires found in blood.

Healthy HIV-negative adults with no recently reported acute infections or vaccinations were included as donors. Only Caucasian adults living in Nashville, Tennessee, USA were represented among the donors. For unsorted samples, approximately 84 million PBMCs were counted, and genomic DNA was extracted using the QIAamp DNA Blood Mini kit. Blood was obtained by leukapheresis, after which PBMCs were separated by Ficoll-Histopaque density gradient centrifugation and cryopreserved in liquid nitrogen vapor phase. The chain employs TRBV7-9 and TRBJ2-5, with the D gene too uncertain to name. The clonotype was recovered from a woman aged 40 to 55 in good health. Some clones in this sample may be carry-over from other donors' samples. The sequenced sample consisted of PBMCs. The nucleotides read TGTGCCAGCAGCTTAGTAGTAGGAGAGACCCAGTACTTC. This is translated as CASSLVVGETQYF.